Listed here are 28 T cell receptor beta chains from one sample, sequenced in a study of T cell repertoires in ileal Crohn's disease. Using immunoSEQ multiplex PCR, the repertoire was profiled, and TCRdb retains in-frame clones only, with some absent. The profile shows under 8,500 clones, 75% to 85% of them singletons. Sequencing input: ileal tissue. The receptors were gathered from an adult with Crohn's disease.

The chain carries TRBV27 and TRBJ2-2; no definite D call. From germline, CDR1 is MNHEY and CDR2 SMNVEV (reference sequence). Trimming shortened V by 6 bases and J by 7 bases, and 12 bases separated the two germline ends. The CDR3 has 13 residues. The CDR3 is CASSPLRGGELFF. The CDR3 DNA follows: TGTGCCAGCAGCCCACTCCGTGGCGGGGAGCTGTTTTTT.

V is TRBV7-9 and J is TRBJ1-2, with 12 bases aligning to TRBD1. Germline CDR1 reads SEHNR; CDR2 reads FQNEAQ (reference sequence). Trimming removed 5 bases from V and 4 bases from J; junction bases left unmatched: 14. The length of the CDR3 is 18 residues. The CDR3 region is CASSPQLGQGASIYGYTF. The DNA for the CDR3 is TGTGCCAGCAGCCCTCAATTGGGACAGGGGGCTTCGATCTATGGCTACACCTTC.

This rearrangement joins TRBV9 to TRBJ2-1, with 9 bases matching TRBD2. With V trimmed by 4 bases and J by 5 bases, 7 bases remained unmatched. Per the germline V gene, CDR1 is SGDLS and CDR2 is YYNGEE. The CDR3 totals 15 residues. The CDR3 nucleotides are TGTGCCAGCAGCCGAGGGGCGGGAGGGGACAATGAGCAGTTCTTC. Protein sequence: CASSRGAGGDNEQFF.

V is TRBV9 and J is TRBJ2-1; possibly TRBD2 for D (6 bases). The CDR3 consists of 13 residues. V gave up 0 bases and J gave up 9 bases, with 10 bases separating them. Germline lookup yields CDR1 SGDLS and CDR2 YYNGEE. The CDR3 sequence is CASSVGAEGEQFF. The CDR3 DNA reads TGTGCCAGCAGCGTAGGAGCGGAGGGTGAGCAGTTCTTC. The full variable domain, rest sourced from reference TRBV9 and TRBJ2-1, is DSGVTQTPKHLITATGQRVTLRCSPRSGDLSVYWYQQSLDQGLQFLIQYYNGEERAKGNILERFSAQQFPDLHSELNLSSLELGDSALYFCASSVGAEGEQFFGPGTRLTVL.

CDR3 nucleotides: TGTGCCAGCAGCGCGTCCGGGAGCCCCGCGGGCACCATATATTTT. This translates into CASSASGSPAGTIYF. The chain joins TRBV5-4 to TRBJ1-3; D is uncertain. Trimming cost V 4 bases and J 9 bases, with 20 bases left between them. CDR1 and CDR2 (germline): SGHNT, YYREEE (reference sequence). CDR3 size: 15 residues.

V gene TRBV11-2 combines with J gene TRBJ1-2; no definite D call. This CDR3 is built from 11 residues. V was trimmed by 5 bases and J by 3 bases, leaving 4 bases between them. Germline V gives CDR1 SGHAT, CDR2 FQNNGV. CDR3 DNA: TGTGCCAGCAGCCCGGACTATGGCTACACCTTC. It yields the protein CASSPDYGYTF.

The chain has TRBV7-3 and TRBJ2-5, with TRBD1 identical over 7 bases. Germline CDR1 is SGHTA and CDR2 is FQGTGA. The CDR3 contains 15 residues. Trimming took 3 bases from V and 4 from J; bases not matched to a gene: 8. The CDR3 loop reads CASSFTGAYGETQYF. The CDR3 DNA reads as TGTGCCAGCAGCTTCACAGGGGCGTATGGAGAGACCCAGTACTTC.

The V and J genes are TRBV29-1 and TRBJ1-5; D is perhaps TRBD1 (5 bases). Germline CDR1 SQVTM, CDR2 ANQGSEA. Trimming left V 6 bases short and J 6 bases short, with 15 bases between. The CDR3 spans 13 residues. CDR3: CSVSPGSAQPQHF. CDR3 sequence (DNA): TGCAGCGTGAGCCCAGGGTCGGCTCAGCCCCAGCATTTT.

The rearrangement uses TRBV7-2 and TRBJ2-5; 9 positions agree with TRBD1. Looked up from germline, CDR1 is SGHTA and CDR2 is FQGNSA. CDR3 length: 14 residues. Germline trimming cut 8 bases from V and 4 bases from J; bases unmatched to any gene: 8. The CDR3 DNA follows: TGTGCCAGCCGGACAGGGGTGAACGGAGAGACCCAGTACTTC. Protein product: CASRTGVNGETQYF.

This sequence joins TRBV6-5 and TRBJ2-3, with 7 bases matching TRBD2. J was trimmed by 3 bases and V by 6 bases; bases with no gene match: 6. Germline-derived CDR1 and CDR2 are MNHEY and SVGAGI. The CDR3 runs 14 residues. The CDR3 DNA sequence: TGTGCCAGCAGGGGGAGGGCGGGGACAGATACGCAGTATTTT. Residues: CASRGRAGTDTQYF.

The CDR3 protein is CASSPQGPAYEQYF. CDR3 nucleotides: TGTGCCAGCAGCCCACAGGGGCCAGCCTACGAGCAGTACTTC. This chain uses TRBV7-9 with TRBJ2-7, with 7 bases that match TRBD1. V lost 5 bases and J lost 2; bases outside the gene matches: 6. From germline, CDR1 is SEHNR and CDR2 FQNEAQ (reference sequence). The CDR3 totals 14 residues.

This chain joins TRBV5-4 and TRBJ1-2, with 7 bases aligning to TRBD1. The CDR3 consists of 15 residues. V was clipped by 2 bases and J by 4 bases; unmatched bases: 8. Germline CDR1 and CDR2: SGHNT and YYREEE (reference sequence). The CDR3 coding sequence is TGTGCCAGCAGCTTCTTGGACAGGAGCCTCTATGGCTACACCTTC. This sequence encodes CASSFLDRSLYGYTF.

The V and J genes are TRBV11-2 and TRBJ2-1, with TRBD2 matching 8 bases. The trim removed 3 bases at V and 4 bases at J, leaving 5 bases unmatched. Germline V gene lookup returns CDR1 SGHAT and CDR2 FQNNGV. The CDR3 runs to 15 residues. The CDR3 spells CASSFQSGSYNEQFF. The DNA of the CDR3 is TGTGCCAGCAGCTTTCAGAGCGGGAGTTACAATGAGCAGTTCTTC.

This clone was seen a handful of times. V is TRBV4-1 and J is TRBJ1-2, with a tentative D call TRBD1 (6 bases). CDR3 length equals 16 residues. Per germline, CDR1 MGHRA and CDR2 YSYEKL. The germline V and J ends were trimmed by 1 base and 8 bases, with 20 bases remaining between them. CDR3 bases: TGCGCCAGCAGCCAAGGTCTAGCCGGGACACACATAGGCTACACCTTC. Amino acids: CASSQGLAGTHIGYTF.

This chain connects TRBV7-6 to TRBJ2-2; weak D call: TRBD2 (6 bases). The CDR3 has 14 residues. CDR1 is SGHVS and CDR2 is FNYEAQ in the germline V gene. With 8 bases removed from V and 4 bases from J, the gap between germline ends came to 14 bases. In DNA, the CDR3 is TGTGCCAGCGGGGGGATTAGGAGCACCGGGGAGCTGTTTTTT. Protein sequence: CASGGIRSTGELFF. Full variable domain (outside the CDR3, taken from reference TRBV7-6 and TRBJ2-2): GAGVSQSPRYKVTKRGQDVALRCDPISGHVSLYWYRQALGQGPEFLTYFNYEAQQDKSGLPNDRFSAERPEGSISTLTIQRTEQRDSAMYRCASGGIRSTGELFFGEGSRLTVL.

The chain employs TRBV28 and TRBJ1-5, with TRBD1 as a possible D gene (5 bases). CDR3 length: 15 residues. V was cut by 2 bases and J by 6 bases, with 14 bases left in between. In germline, CDR1 is MDHEN, CDR2 SYDVKM. CDR3 sequence: CASSLGAGGVQPQHF. CDR3 coding DNA: TGTGCCAGCAGTTTAGGGGCGGGGGGTGTTCAGCCCCAGCATTTT. Complete variable domain (other parts from reference TRBV28 and TRBJ1-5): DVKVTQSSRYLVKRTGEKVFLECVQDMDHENMFWYRQDPGLGLRLIYFSYDVKMKEKGDIPEGYSVSREKKERFSLILESASTNQTSMYLCASSLGAGGVQPQHFGDGTRLSIL.

This sequence joins TRBV15 and TRBJ2-3; 13 nucleotides align to TRBD2. Germline-derived CDR1 and CDR2 are LNHNV and YYDKDF (reference sequence). The CDR3 contains 15 residues. J lost 6 bases, V lost 5 bases, and 5 bases had no gene match. The CDR3 region is CATSGTSGRGDTQYF. CDR3 nucleotide sequence: TGTGCCACCAGCGGAACTAGCGGGAGGGGGGATACGCAGTATTTT.

V and J are TRBV19 and TRBJ2-7; 7 bases map to TRBD2. V lost 1 base, J lost 6 bases, and 6 bases stayed unmatched. The CDR3 totals 14 residues. CDR1 is LNHDA, CDR2 SQIVND, per germline (reference sequence). The CDR3 coding sequence is TGTGCCAGTAGTATAGGGACTAGTCGGCTCGAGCAGTACTTC. Residues: CASSIGTSRLEQYF.

The chain uses TRBV15 and TRBJ2-3, with 7 bases matching TRBD1. This CDR3 is built from 18 residues. The V segment lost 3 bases and the J segment 5 bases; nucleotides outside the gene matches: 17. Germline V gives CDR1 LNHNV, CDR2 YYDKDF (reference sequence). CDR3 loop: CATSREVTGATGRDTQYF. The CDR3 coding sequence is TGTGCCACCAGCAGGGAGGTTACAGGGGCAACCGGGCGAGATACGCAGTATTTT.

The chain couples TRBV4-2 to TRBJ1-1; TRBD1 might be the D (6 bases). This CDR3 region has 14 residues. The germline CDR1 and CDR2 sequences are LGHNA and YNFKEQ. The V end lost 1 base, the J end lost 1 base, and 7 bases lay between the germline ends. The CDR3 is CASSQVQGNTEAFF. Here the CDR3 DNA reads TGTGCCAGCAGCCAAGTACAGGGGAACACTGAAGCTTTCTTT.

V and J are TRBV6-6 and TRBJ2-7; 13 nucleotides agree with TRBD2. The CDR3 runs to 15 residues. Germline V lookup: CDR1 MNHNY, CDR2 SVGAGI (reference sequence). V trimming: 4 bases; J trimming: 5 bases; junction bases outside the gene matches: 5. The DNA for the CDR3 is TGTGCCAGCAGTTTTGGGACTAGCGGGACAAACGAGCAGTACTTC. Translated, it gives CASSFGTSGTNEQYF.

The chain joins TRBV11-2 to TRBJ2-7; 13 nucleotides agree with TRBD2. CDR1 is SGHAT and CDR2 is FQNNGV in the germline V gene. CDR3 size: 18 residues. The V and J ends lost 5 bases and 0 bases, in that order; junction bases with no gene match: 10. Written as DNA, the CDR3 is TGTGCCAGCAGCCCTAGGACTAGCGGGAGCCTTAGCTCCTACGAGCAGTACTTC. It is translated as CASSPRTSGSLSSYEQYF.

The gene calls are TRBV7-9 and TRBJ1-5, with a weak D call TRBD1 (5 bases). Per the germline V gene, CDR1 is SEHNR and CDR2 is FQNEAQ (reference sequence). V was cut by 5 bases and J by 4 bases, with 6 bases left in between. This CDR3 comprises 12 residues. The CDR3 sequence is CASSQGNQPQHF. CDR3 nucleotides: TGTGCCAGCAGCCAGGGTAATCAGCCCCAGCATTTT. Supplemented by reference TRBV7-9 and TRBJ1-5, the full variable domain reads DTGVSQNPRHKITKRGQNVTFRCDPISEHNRLYWYRQTLGQGPEFLTYFQNEAQLEKSRLLSDRFSAERPKGSFSTLEIQRTEQGDSAMYLCASSQGNQPQHFGDGTRLSIL.

This chain connects TRBV29-1 to TRBJ2-7, with 8 bases fitting TRBD1. The length of the CDR3 is 14 residues. Trimming took 6 bases from V and 5 from J; bases not matched to a gene: 12. From germline, CDR1 is SQVTM and CDR2 ANQGSEA. The CDR3 loop is CSVSARAGGDEQYF. In DNA, the CDR3 is TGCAGCGTATCGGCCCGGGCAGGGGGCGACGAGCAGTACTTC.

The chain joins TRBV19 to TRBJ2-6; 7 positions match TRBD1. Unmatched junction bases numbered 2, after V lost 3 bases and J lost 6 bases. The CDR3 runs to 14 residues. Germline V gives CDR1 LNHDA, CDR2 SQIVND (reference sequence). The CDR3 DNA reads TGTGCCAGTAGTATCGGACAGGTGGCCAACGTCCTGACTTTC. Its translation is CASSIGQVANVLTF. Filled out from reference TRBV19 and TRBJ2-6, the complete variable domain reads DGGITQSPKYLFRKEGQNVTLSCEQNLNHDAMYWYRQDPGQGLRLIYYSQIVNDFQKGDIAEGYSVSREKKESFPLTVTSAQKNPTAFYLCASSIGQVANVLTFGAGSRLTVL.

V is TRBV28 and J is TRBJ2-7; D perhaps matches TRBD2 (6 bases). Germline CDR1 reads MDHEN; CDR2 reads SYDVKM. The CDR3 contains 15 residues. The V and J ends lost 3 bases and 0 bases respectively, with 12 bases between them. CDR3 sequence reads: CASSLSGLSSYEQYF. The CDR3 DNA follows: TGTGCCAGCAGTTTGTCGGGACTGAGCTCCTACGAGCAGTACTTC.

The CDR3 here is CASSPHTPGALNYGYTF. CDR3 nucleotides: TGTGCCAGCAGTCCCCACACCCCAGGGGCCCTTAACTATGGCTACACCTTC. V usage is TRBV28 and J usage is TRBJ1-2; a possible D gene is TRBD1 (6 bases). Germline V gene lookup returns CDR1 MDHEN and CDR2 SYDVKM. Trimming pared 5 bases from V and 1 base from J, leaving 20 bases between. The CDR3 sequence is 17 residues long.

The chain links TRBV19 to TRBJ2-1; perhaps TRBD2 as D (5 bases). The germline V and J ends were trimmed by 7 bases and 4 bases, with 23 bases remaining between them. The CDR3 is 17 amino acids. The V gene's germline CDR1 is LNHDA and CDR2 SQIVND (reference sequence). The CDR3 sequence is CASTPGGYSRLYNEQFF. The CDR3 DNA reads as TGTGCCAGTACTCCAGGCGGGTACTCCCGTCTTTACAATGAGCAGTTCTTC.